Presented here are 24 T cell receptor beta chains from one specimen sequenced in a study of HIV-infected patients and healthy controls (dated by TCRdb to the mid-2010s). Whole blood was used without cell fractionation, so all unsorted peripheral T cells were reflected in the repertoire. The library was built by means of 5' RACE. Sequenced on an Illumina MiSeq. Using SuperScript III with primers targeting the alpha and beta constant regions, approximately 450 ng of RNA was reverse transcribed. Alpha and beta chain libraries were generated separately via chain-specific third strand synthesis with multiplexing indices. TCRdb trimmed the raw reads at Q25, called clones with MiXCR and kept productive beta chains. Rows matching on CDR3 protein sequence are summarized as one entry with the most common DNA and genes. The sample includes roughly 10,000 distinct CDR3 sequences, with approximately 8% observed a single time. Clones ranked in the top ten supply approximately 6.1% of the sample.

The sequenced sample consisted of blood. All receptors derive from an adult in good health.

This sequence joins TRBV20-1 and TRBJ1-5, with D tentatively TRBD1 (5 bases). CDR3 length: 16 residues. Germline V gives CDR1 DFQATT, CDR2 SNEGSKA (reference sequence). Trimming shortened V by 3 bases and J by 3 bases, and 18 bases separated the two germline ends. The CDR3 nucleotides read TGCAGTGCTAGGGATATCGACGCAGGGAACAATCAGCCCCAGCATTTT. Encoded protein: CSARDIDAGNNQPQHF.

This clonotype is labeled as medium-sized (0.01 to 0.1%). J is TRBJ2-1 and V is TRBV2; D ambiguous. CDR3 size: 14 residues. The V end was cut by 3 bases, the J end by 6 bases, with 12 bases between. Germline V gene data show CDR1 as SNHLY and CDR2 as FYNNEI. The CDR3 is CASSEVTQRNEQFF. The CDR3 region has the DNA TGTGCCAGCAGTGAGGTAACACAGCGCAATGAGCAGTTCTTC.

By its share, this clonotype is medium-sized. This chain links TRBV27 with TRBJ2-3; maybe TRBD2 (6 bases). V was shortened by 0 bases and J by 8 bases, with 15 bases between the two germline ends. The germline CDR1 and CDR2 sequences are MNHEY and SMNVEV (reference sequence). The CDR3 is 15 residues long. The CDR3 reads CASSLSSGQGRTQYF. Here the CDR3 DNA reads TGTGCCAGCAGTTTATCTAGCGGCCAGGGTCGTACGCAGTATTTT.

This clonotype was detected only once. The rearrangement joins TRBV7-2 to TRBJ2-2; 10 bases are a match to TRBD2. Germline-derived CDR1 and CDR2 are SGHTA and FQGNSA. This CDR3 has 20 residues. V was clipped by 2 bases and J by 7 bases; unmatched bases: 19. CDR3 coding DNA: TGTGCCAGCAGCTTACTTAGAAGGGCTAGCGGGAGAAAAGAGGGCGGGGAGCTGTTTTTT. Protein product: CASSLLRRASGRKEGGELFF.

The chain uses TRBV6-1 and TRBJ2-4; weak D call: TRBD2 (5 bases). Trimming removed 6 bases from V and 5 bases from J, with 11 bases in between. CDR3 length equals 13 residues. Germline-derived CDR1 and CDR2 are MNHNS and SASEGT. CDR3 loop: CASSGLGENIQYF. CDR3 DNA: TGTGCCAGCAGCGGACTGGGCGAAAACATTCAGTACTTC.

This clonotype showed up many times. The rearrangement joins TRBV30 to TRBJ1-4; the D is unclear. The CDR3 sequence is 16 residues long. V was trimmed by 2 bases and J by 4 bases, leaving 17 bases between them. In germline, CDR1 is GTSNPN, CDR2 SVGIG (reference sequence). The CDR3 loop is CAWSRGTTLGNEKLFF. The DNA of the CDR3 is TGTGCCTGGAGTAGAGGTACAACCTTGGGTAATGAAAAACTGTTTTTT.

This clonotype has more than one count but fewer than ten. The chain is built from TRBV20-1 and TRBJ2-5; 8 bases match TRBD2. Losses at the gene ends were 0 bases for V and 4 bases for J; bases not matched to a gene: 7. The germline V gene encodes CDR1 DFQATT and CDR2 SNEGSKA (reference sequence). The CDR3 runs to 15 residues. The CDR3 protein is CSARDPSGRAETQYF. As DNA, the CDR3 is TGCAGTGCTAGAGATCCTAGCGGGCGGGCAGAGACCCAGTACTTC.

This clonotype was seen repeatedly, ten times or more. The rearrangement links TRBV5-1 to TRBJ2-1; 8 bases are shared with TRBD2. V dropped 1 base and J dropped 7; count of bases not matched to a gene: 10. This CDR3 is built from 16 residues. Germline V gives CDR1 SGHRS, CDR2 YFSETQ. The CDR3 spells CASSLMSGGPGNEQFF. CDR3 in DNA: TGCGCCAGCAGCTTGATGTCGGGGGGGCCAGGTAATGAGCAGTTCTTC. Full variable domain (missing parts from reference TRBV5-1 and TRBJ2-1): KAGVTQTPRYLIKTRGQQVTLSCSPISGHRSVSWYQQTPGQGLQFLFEYFSETQRNKGNFPGRFSGRQFSNSRSEMNVSTLELGDSALYLCASSLMSGGPGNEQFFGPGTRLTVL.

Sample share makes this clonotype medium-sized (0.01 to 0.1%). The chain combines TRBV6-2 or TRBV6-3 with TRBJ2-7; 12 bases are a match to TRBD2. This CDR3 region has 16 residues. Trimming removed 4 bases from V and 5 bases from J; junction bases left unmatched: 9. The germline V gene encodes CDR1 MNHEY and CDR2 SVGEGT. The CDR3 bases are TGTGCCAGCAGTTCCCGACCTAGCGGGAGGGCCCACGAGCAGTACTTC. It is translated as CASSSRPSGRAHEQYF.

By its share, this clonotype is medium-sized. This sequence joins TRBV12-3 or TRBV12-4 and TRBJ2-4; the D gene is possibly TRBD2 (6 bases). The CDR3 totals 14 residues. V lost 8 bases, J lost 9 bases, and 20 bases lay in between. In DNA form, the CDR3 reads TGTGCCAGCCGCCGCGGGGAAGATTCGGCCATTCAGTACTTC. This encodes CASRRGEDSAIQYF.

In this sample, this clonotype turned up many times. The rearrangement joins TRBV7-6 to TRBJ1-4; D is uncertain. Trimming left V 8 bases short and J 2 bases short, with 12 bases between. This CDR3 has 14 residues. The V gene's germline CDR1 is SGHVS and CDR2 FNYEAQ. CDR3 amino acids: CASSPQQTNEKLFF. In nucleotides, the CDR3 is TGTGCCAGCTCTCCCCAACAGACTAATGAAAAACTGTTTTTT.

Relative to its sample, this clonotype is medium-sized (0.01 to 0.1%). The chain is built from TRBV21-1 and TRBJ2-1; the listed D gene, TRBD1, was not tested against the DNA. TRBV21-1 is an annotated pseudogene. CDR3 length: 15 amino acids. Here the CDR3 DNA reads TGTGCCAGCAGCAAAGGGACAGGGATATACAATGAGCAGTTCTTC. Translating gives CASSKGTGIYNEQFF.

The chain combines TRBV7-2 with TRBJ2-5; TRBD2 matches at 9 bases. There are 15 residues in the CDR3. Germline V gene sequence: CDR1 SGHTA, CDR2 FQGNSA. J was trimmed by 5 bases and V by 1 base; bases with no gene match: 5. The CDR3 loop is CASSLGGREGETQYF. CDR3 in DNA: TGTGCCAGCAGCTTAGGCGGGAGGGAGGGGGAGACCCAGTACTTC.

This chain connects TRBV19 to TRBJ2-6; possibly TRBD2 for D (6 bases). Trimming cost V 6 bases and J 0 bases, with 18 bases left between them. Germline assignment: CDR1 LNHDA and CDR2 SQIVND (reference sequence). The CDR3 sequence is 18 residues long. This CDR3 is CASSLRATEGSGANVLTF. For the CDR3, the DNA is TGTGCCAGTAGCCTCCGGGCCACGGAGGGCTCTGGGGCCAACGTCCTGACTTTC.

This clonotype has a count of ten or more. In nucleotides, the CDR3 is TGCAGCGTTGAAGATTTCAGGGGTTCGAACACCGGGGAGCTGTTTTTT. It specifies CSVEDFRGSNTGELFF. The rearrangement links TRBV29-1 to TRBJ2-2; tentatively, D is TRBD1 (6 bases). The CDR3 runs to 16 residues. CDR1 is SQVTM, CDR2 ANQGSEA, per germline. Trimming cost V 0 bases and J 0 bases, with 11 bases left between them.

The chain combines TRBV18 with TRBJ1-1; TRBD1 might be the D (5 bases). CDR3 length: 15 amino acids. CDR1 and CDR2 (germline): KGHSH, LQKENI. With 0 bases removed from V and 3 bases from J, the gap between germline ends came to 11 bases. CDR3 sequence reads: CASSPPMGGDTEAFF. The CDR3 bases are TGTGCCAGCTCACCACCGATGGGGGGGGACACTGAAGCTTTCTTT.

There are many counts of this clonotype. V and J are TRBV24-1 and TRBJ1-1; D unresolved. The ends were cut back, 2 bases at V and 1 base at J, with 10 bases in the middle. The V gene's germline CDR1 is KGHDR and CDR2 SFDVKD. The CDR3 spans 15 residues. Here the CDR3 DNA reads TGTGCCACCAGTGATTCCCGCCGGGGGAACACTGAAGCTTTCTTT. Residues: CATSDSRRGNTEAFF.

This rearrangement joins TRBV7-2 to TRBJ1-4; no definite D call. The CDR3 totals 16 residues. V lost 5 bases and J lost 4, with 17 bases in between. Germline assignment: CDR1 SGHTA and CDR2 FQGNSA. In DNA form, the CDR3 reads TGTGCCAGCAGCCTCTCAGGAGGGATTGGTAATGAAAAACTGTTTTTT. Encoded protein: CASSLSGGIGNEKLFF.

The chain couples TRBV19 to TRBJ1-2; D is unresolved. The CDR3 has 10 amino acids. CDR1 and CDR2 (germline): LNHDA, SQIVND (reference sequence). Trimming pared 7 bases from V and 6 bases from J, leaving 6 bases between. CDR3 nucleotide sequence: TGTGCCAGTAAGGAAAATGGCTACACCTTC. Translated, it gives CASKENGYTF.

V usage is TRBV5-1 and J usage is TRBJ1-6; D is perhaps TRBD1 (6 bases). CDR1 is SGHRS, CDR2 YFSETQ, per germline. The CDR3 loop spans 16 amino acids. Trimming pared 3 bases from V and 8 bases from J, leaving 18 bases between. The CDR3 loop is CASSSGTQRGYSPLHF. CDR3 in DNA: TGCGCCAGCAGCTCTGGGACACAACGGGGTTATTCACCCCTCCACTTT.

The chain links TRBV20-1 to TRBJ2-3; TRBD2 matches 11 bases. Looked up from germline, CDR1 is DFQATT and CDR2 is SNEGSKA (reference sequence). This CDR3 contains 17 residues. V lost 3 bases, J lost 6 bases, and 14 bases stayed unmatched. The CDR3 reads CSASRGYHSGGVDTQYF. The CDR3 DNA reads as TGCAGTGCTAGTCGAGGGTATCATAGCGGGGGGGTCGATACGCAGTATTTT.

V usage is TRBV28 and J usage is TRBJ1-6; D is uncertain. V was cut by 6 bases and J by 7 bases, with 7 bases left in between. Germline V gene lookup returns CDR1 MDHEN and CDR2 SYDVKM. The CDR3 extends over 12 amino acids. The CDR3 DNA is TGTGCCAGCAGCATGGGGAATTCACCCCTCCACTTT. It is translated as CASSMGNSPLHF.

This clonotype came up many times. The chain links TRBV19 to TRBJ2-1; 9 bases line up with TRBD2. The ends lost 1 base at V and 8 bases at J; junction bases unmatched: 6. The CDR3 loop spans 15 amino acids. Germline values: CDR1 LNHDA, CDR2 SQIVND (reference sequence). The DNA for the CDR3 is TGTGCCAGTAGTATAGGGAGCGGGGGGCTCGATGAGCAGTTCTTC. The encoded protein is CASSIGSGGLDEQFF.

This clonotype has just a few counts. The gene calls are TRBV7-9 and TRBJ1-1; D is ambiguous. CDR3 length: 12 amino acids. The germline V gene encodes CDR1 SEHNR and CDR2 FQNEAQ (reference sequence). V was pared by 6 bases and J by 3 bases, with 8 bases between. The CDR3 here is CASSLRYTEAFF. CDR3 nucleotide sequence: TGTGCCAGCAGTCTCAGATACACTGAAGCTTTCTTT.